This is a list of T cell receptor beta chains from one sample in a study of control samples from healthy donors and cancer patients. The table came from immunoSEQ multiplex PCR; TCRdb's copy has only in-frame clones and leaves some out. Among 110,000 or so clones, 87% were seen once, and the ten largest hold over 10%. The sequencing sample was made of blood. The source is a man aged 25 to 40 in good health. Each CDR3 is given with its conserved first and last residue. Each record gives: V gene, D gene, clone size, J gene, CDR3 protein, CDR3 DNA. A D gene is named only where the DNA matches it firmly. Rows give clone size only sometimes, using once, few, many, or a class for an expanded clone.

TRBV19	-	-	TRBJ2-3	CASSVSPLTDTQYF	TGTGCCAGTAGTGTTTCCCCACTCACAGATACGCAGTATTTT
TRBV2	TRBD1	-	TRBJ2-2	CASSESGTANTGELFF	TGTGCCAGCAGTGAAAGTGGGACAGCGAACACCGGGGAGCTGTTTTTT
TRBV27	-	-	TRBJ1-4	CASSTTVSGEKLFF	TGTGCCAGCTCGACGACAGTAAGCGGTGAAAAACTGTTTTTT
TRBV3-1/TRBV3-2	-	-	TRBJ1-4	CASSQGATTNEKLFF	TGTGCCAGCAGCCAGGGTGCCACAACTAATGAAAAACTGTTTTTT
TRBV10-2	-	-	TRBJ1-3	CASSESRPHNSGNTIYF	TGCGCCAGCAGTGAGTCGAGGCCTCACAACTCTGGAAACACCATATATTTT
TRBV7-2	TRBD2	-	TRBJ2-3	CASSPKLAGTDTQYF	TGTGCCAGCAGCCCCAAACTAGCGGGCACAGATACGCAGTATTTT
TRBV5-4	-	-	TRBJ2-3	CASSLEGVPDTQYF	TGTGCCAGCAGCTTGGAGGGCGTCCCAGATACGCAGTATTTT
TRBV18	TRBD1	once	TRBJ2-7	CASSPVLGQGLYEQYF	TGTGCCAGCTCACCAGTCCTGGGACAGGGACTCTACGAGCAGTACTTC
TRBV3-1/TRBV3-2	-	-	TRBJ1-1	CASSQVLTNTEAFF	TGTGCCAGCAGCCAAGTCTTAACGAACACTGAAGCTTTCTTT
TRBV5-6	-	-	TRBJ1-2	CASSLGGGFGYTF	TGTGCCAGCAGCTTAGGAGGAGGGTTCGGCTACACCTTC
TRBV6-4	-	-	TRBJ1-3	CASRAQGYSGNTIYF	TGTGCCAGCAGGGCCCAGGGATACTCTGGAAACACCATATATTTT
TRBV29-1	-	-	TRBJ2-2	CSVDRGGTGELFF	TGCAGCGTTGACAGGGGCGGGACCGGGGAGCTGTTTTTT
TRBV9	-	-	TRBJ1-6	CASSSSNNSPLHF	TGTGCCAGCAGCTCCTCGAATAATTCACCCCTCCACTTT
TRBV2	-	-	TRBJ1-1	CASREYTEAFF	TGTGCCAGCAGGGAATACACTGAAGCTTTCTTT
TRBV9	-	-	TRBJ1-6	CASSADDNSPLHF	TGTGCCAGCAGCGCCGACGACAATTCACCCCTCCACTTT
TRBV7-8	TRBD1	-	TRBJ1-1	CASSAQGVRGTEAFF	TGTGCCAGCAGCGCTCAGGGGGTTCGGGGCACTGAAGCTTTCTTT
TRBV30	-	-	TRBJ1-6	CAWARGGVIYNSPLHF	TGTGCCTGGGCCAGGGGAGGAGTAATCTATAATTCACCCCTCCACTTT
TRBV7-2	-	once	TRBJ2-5	CASSLGNGLETQYF	TGTGCCAGCAGCTTAGGCAACGGGTTGGAGACCCAGTACTTC
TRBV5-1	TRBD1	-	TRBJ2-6	CASRRIQGKGSGANVLTF	TGCGCCAGCAGACGCATACAGGGGAAAGGATCTGGGGCCAACGTCCTGACTTTC
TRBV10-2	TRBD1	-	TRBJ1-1	CASSEQGGKNTEAFF	TGCGCCAGCAGTGAACAGGGGGGTAAGAACACTGAAGCTTTCTTT
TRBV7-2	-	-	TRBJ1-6	CASSSPGKAPLHF	TGTGCCAGCAGCTCGCCAGGGAAGGCACCCCTCCACTTT
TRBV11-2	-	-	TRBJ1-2	CASSPGFPFYGYTF	TGTGCCAGCAGCCCGGGATTTCCCTTCTATGGCTACACCTTC